This is a list of T cell receptor beta chains from one sample in a study of blood T cell repertoires in COVID-19. Here immunoSEQ multiplex PCR was the method, and the copy in TCRdb shows in-frame clones only, minus some. The data hold 60,000 to 65,000 clones, with 84% observed a single time. The material sequenced was peripheral blood. Receptors originate from a woman aged 60 to 75 with acute or convalescent COVID-19. CDR3s include the opening cysteine and the closing phenylalanine or tryptophan. A D gene is named only where the DNA matches it firmly. The size of a clone is reported for some rows only, either as once, few or many, or as a class for expanded clones.

d_call	clone_size	v_call	j_call	cdr3_aa	cdr3_nt
.	.	TRBV5-1	TRBJ2-1	CASRLEGAVGDEQFF	TGCGCCAGCCGTCTGGAGGGGGCCGTTGGAGATGAGCAGTTCTTC
TRBD1	.	TRBV6-2/TRBV6-3	TRBJ1-1	CASSYRGLNTEAFF	TGTGCCAGCAGTTACAGGGGGCTGAACACTGAAGCTTTCTTT
.	.	TRBV9	TRBJ2-3	CASSPSRGGTDTQYF	TGTGCCAGCAGCCCAAGCAGGGGTGGGACAGATACGCAGTATTTT
.	once	TRBV12-3/TRBV12-4	TRBJ1-1	CASSLDRETEAFF	TGTGCCAGCAGTTTAGACAGGGAAACTGAAGCTTTCTTT
.	.	TRBV6-1	TRBJ1-2	CATLEQVGYGYTF	TGTGCCACCCTGGAGCAAGTCGGTTATGGCTACACCTTC
.	.	TRBV7-3	TRBJ1-1	CASSLDSNTEAFF	TGTGCCAGCAGCTTAGACTCGAACACTGAAGCTTTCTTT
.	.	TRBV6-6	TRBJ1-1	CASSPVGGNTEAFF	TGTGCCAGCAGCCCAGTCGGGGGGAACACTGAAGCTTTCTTT
TRBD1	.	TRBV30	TRBJ1-5	CAWRFRGDSNQPQHF	TGTGCCTGGAGGTTCAGGGGGGATAGCAATCAGCCCCAGCATTTT
TRBD1	.	TRBV4-1	TRBJ1-1	CASSPRTGLNTEAFF	TGCGCCAGCAGCCCAAGGACAGGTTTGAACACTGAAGCTTTCTTT
.	.	TRBV11-2	TRBJ2-7	CASSLGRQVSYEQYF	TGTGCCAGCAGCTTAGGCCGACAGGTTTCCTACGAGCAGTACTTC
.	.	TRBV30	TRBJ1-3	CAWSVLRQGLPGNTIYF	TGTGCCTGGAGTGTACTAAGGCAGGGACTCCCTGGAAACACCATATATTTT
TRBD1	.	TRBV9	TRBJ1-2	CASSVGDRLNYGYTF	TGTGCCAGCAGCGTGGGGGACAGACTCAACTATGGCTACACCTTC
TRBD1	.	TRBV19	TRBJ1-6	CASSIGQGGSPLHF	TGTGCCAGTAGTATCGGGCAGGGGGGTTCACCCCTCCACTTT
TRBD1	.	TRBV7-3	TRBJ1-1	CASSYGSTGANTEAFF	TGTGCCAGCAGCTATGGGTCGACAGGGGCAAACACTGAAGCTTTCTTT
TRBD2	once	TRBV2	TRBJ2-3	CASSEAGGLAGGRGSTDTQYF	TGTGCCAGCAGTGAAGCGGGAGGACTAGCGGGGGGGCGCGGTAGCACAGATACGCAGTATTTT
.	.	TRBV15	TRBJ2-1	CATSRDEGGSYNEQFF	TGTGCCACCAGCAGAGATGAAGGGGGTTCTTACAATGAGCAGTTCTTC
.	.	TRBV30	TRBJ2-5	CAWSVGTYQETQYF	TGTGCCTGGAGTGTGGGCACTTACCAAGAGACCCAGTACTTC